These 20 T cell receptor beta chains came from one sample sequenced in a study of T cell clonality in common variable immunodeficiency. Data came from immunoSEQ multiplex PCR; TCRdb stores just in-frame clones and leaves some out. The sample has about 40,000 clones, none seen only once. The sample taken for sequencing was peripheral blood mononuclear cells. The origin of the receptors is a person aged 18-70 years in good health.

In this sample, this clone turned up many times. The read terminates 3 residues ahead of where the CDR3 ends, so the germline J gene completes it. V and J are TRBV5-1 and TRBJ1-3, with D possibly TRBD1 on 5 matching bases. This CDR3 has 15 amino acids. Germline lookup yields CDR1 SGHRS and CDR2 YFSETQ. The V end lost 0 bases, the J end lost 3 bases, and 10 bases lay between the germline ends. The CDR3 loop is CASSLDGGNGNTIYF. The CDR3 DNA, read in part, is TGCGCCAGCAGCTTGGACGGGGGGAATGGAAACACC.

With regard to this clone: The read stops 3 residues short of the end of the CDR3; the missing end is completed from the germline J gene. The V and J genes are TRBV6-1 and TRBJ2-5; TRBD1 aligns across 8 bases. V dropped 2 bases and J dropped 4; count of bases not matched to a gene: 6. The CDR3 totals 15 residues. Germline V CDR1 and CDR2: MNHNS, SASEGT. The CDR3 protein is CASSETWTGRETQYF. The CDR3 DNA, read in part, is TGTGCCAGCAGTGAAACTTGGACAGGGAGAGAGACC.

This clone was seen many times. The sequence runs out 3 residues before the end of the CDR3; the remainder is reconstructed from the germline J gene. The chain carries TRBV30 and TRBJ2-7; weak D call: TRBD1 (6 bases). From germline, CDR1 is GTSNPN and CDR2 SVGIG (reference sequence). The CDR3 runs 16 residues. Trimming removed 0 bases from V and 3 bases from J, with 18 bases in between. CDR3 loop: CAWSVKGTRGFYEQYF. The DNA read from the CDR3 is TGTGCCTGGAGTGTAAAAGGGACCAGGGGATTCTACGAG.

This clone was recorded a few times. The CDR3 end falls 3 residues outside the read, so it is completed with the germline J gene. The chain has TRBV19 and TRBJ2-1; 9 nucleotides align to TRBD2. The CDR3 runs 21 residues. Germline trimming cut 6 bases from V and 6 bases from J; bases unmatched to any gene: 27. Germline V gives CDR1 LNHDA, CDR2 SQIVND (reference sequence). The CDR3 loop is CASRPDPGAGGHKFIRNEQFF. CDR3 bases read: TGTGCCAGTAGACCCGATCCCGGCGCGGGAGGGCATAAATTCATTCGCAATGAG.

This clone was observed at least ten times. The covered CDR3 bases are TGCGCCAGCAGCTTGGCCTCACTCCAAGAGACC. Its translation: CASSLASLQET. The complete CDR3 reads CASSLASLQETQYF. This chain links TRBV5-1 with TRBJ2-5; D is unclear. The sequence runs out 3 residues before the end of the CDR3; the remainder is reconstructed from the germline J gene. The CDR3 extends over 14 amino acids. Germline V gene lookup returns CDR1 SGHRS and CDR2 YFSETQ. V lost 0 bases and J lost 1, with 7 bases in between.

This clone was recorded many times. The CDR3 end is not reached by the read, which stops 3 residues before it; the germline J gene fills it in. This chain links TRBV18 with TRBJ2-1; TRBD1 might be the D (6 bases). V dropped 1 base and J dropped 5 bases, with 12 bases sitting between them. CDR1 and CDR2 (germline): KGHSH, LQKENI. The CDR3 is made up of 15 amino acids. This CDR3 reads CASSPRTGTNNEQFF. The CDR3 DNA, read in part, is TGTGCCAGCTCACCACGGACCGGGACAAACAATGAG.

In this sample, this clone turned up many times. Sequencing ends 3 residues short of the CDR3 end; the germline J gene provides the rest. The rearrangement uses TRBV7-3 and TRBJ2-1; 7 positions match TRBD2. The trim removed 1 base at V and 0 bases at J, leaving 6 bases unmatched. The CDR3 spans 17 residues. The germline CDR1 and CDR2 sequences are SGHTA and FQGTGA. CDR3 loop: CASSLIRASGSYNEQFF. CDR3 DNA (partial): TGTGCCAGCAGCTTAATTCGGGCTAGCGGCTCCTACAATGAG.

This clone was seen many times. CDR3 loop: CASSQELWRQGGTEAFF. The DNA read from the CDR3 is TGCGCCAGCAGCCAAGAATTATGGAGGCAGGGTGGAACTGAA. The chain uses TRBV4-1 and TRBJ1-1; D is possibly TRBD1 (5 bases). The CDR3 end is not reached by the read, which stops 3 residues before it; the germline J gene fills it in. Trimming cost V 0 bases and J 5 bases, with 19 bases left between them. CDR3 size: 17 residues. Germline lookup yields CDR1 MGHRA and CDR2 YSYEKL.

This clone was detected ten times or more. The CDR3 loop is CASRTRVTYEQYF. The part of the CDR3 DNA that was read is TGTGCCAGCAGAACTAGGGTCACCTACGAG. This chain connects TRBV28 to TRBJ2-7; D might be TRBD2 (5 bases). The read ends 3 residues shy of where the CDR3 ends; the end is completed using the germline J gene. The CDR3 has 13 amino acids. V lost 6 bases, J lost 2 bases, and 11 bases lay in between. The V gene's germline CDR1 is MDHEN and CDR2 SYDVKM.

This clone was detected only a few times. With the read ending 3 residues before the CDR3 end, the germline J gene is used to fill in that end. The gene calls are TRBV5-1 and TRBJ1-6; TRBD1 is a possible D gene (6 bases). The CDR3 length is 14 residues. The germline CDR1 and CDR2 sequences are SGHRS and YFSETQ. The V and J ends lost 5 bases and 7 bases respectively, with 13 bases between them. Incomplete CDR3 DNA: TGCGCCAGCAGTGGGGGCGAAGGGAATTCACCC. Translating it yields CASSGGEGNSP. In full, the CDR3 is CASSGGEGNSPLHF. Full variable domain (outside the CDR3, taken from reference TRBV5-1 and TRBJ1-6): KAGVTQTPRYLIKTRGQQVTLSCSPISGHRSVSWYQQTPGQGLQFLFEYFSETQRNKGNFPGRFSGRQFSNSRSEMNVSTLELGDSALYLCASSGGEGNSPLHFGNGTRLTVT.

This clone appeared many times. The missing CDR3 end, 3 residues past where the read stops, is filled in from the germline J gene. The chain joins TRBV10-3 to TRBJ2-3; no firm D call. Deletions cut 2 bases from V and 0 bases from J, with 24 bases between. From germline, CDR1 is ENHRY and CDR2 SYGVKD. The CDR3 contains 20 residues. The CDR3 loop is CAISEPNRAASDASTDTQYF. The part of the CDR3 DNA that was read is TGTGCCATCAGTGAGCCGAATCGCGCGGCGTCAGACGCTAGCACAGATACG.

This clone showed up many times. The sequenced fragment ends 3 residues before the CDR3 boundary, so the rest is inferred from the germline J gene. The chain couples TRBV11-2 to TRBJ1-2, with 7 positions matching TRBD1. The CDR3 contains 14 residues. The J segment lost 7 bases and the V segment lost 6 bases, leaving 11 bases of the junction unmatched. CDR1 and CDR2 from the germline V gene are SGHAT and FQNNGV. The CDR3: CASRYSGGQIGYTF. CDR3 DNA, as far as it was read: TGTGCCAGCAGGTACAGCGGGGGACAGATTGGC.

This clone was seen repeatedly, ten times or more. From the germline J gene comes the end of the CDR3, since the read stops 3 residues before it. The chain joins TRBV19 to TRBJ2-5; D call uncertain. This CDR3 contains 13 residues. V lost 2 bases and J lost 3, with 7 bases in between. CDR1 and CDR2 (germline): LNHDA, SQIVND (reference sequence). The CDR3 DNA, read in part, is TGTGCCAGTAGTATATGGCAGGAAGAGACC. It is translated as CASSIWQEET. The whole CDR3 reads CASSIWQEETQYF.

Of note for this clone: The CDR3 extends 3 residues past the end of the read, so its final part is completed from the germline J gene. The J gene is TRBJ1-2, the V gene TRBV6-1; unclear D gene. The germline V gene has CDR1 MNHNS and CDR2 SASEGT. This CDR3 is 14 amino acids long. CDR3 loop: CASSELADYNDYTF. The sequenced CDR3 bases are TGTGCCAGCAGTGAACTAGCGGATTACAATGAC.

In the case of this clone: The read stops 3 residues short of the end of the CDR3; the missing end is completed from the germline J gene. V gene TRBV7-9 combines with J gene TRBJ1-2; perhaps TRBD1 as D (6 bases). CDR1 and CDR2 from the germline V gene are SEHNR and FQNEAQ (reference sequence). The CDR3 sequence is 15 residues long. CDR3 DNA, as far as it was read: TGTGCCAGCAGCCCTGGACAGTACCCGTCCTACGAC. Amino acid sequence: CASSPGQYPSYD. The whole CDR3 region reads CASSPGQYPSYDYTF.

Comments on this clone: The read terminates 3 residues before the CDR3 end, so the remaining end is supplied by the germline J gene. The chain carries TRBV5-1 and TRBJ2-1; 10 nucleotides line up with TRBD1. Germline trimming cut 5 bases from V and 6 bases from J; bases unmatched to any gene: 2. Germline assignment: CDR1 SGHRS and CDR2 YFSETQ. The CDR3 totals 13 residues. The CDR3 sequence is CASSGTGVNEQFF. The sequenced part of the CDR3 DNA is TGCGCCAGCAGTGGGACAGGGGTCAATGAG.

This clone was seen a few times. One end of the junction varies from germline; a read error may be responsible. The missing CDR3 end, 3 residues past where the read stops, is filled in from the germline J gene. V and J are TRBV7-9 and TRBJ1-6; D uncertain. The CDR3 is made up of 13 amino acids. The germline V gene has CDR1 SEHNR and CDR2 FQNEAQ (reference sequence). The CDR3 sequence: CSSSLVSNSPLHF. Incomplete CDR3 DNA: TGTTCCAGCAGCCTAGTCTCTAATTCACCC. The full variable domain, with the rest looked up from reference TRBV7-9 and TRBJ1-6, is DTGVSQNPRHKITKRGQNVTFRCDPISEHNRLYWYRQTLGQGPEFLTYFQNEAQLEKSRLLSDRFSAERPKGSFSTLEIQRTEQGDSAMYLCSSSLVSNSPLHFGNGTRLTVT.

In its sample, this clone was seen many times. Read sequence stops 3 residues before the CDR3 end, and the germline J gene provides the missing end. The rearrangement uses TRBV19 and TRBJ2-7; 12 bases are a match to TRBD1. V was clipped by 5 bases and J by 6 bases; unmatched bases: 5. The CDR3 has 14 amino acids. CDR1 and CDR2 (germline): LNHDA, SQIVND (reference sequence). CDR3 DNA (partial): TGTGCCAGTAGTGTGGGACAGGGGGCGGGCGAG. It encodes CASSVGQGAGE. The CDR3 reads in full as CASSVGQGAGEQYF.

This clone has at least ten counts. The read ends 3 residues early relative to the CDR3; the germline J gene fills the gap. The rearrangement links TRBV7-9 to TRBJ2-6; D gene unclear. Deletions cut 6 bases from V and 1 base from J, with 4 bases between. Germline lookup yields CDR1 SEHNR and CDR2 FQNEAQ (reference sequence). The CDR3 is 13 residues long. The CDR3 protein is CASSSSGANVLTF. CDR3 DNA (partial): TGTGCCAGCAGTTCTTCTGGGGCCAACGTC.

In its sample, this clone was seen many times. The part of the CDR3 DNA that was read is TGCAGTGCTAACAGGGTTAATAAAGCAGAGACC. Amino acids: CSANRVNKAET. The complete CDR3 protein is CSANRVNKAETQYF. The chain recombines TRBV20-1 with TRBJ2-5; tentatively, D is TRBD1 (6 bases). The CDR3 end is not reached by the read, which stops 3 residues before it; the germline J gene fills it in. The CDR3 contains 14 residues. Trimming shortened V by 4 bases and J by 4 bases, and 16 bases separated the two germline ends. Germline V gene lookup returns CDR1 DFQATT and CDR2 SNEGSKA (reference sequence).